The table lists the clone carrying this TCR beta chain with many counts. TCRdb fed the RACE reads into MiXCR, producing one record per CDR3 protein. This sample has 250,000 or so distinct CDR3 sequences, with 7.5% to 9% found just once. The sample originates from a study of human T cells and chemical hapten exposure. Specified time point: pre-sensitization, week 0. Treatment in this sample: therapeutic diphenylcyclopropenone sensitization with weekly scalp DPC. The material was whole blood, obtained in connection with sensitization to the hapten diphenylcyclopropenone (DPC). The clonotype was recovered from a woman aged 40 to 50 with alopecia areata. Some clones in this sample may be carry-over from other donors' samples.

The CDR3 coding sequence is TGTGCCAGCACCGCTAGCACAGATACGCAGTATTTT. Amino acid sequence: CASTASTDTQYF. The rearrangement links TRBV11-2 to TRBJ2-3, with no clear D. This CDR3 is built from 12 residues. Germline-derived CDR1 and CDR2 are SGHAT and FQNNGV. The germline V and J ends were trimmed by 7 bases and 0 bases, with 5 bases remaining between them.